This T cell receptor (beta chain) was recovered during a study of T cells in tumors after PD-1 blockade. Study context: Each patient got pembrolizumab 200 mg every 3 weeks or cemiplimab 350 mg every 2 weeks. A subset received ongoing vismodegib 150 mg daily alongside anti-PD-1 therapy.

This CDR3 has 17 amino acids. V was shortened by 3 bases and J by 8 bases, with 22 bases between the two germline ends. Germline CDR1 reads SGHTA; CDR2 reads FQGTGA. Produced via immunoSEQ multiplex PCR; TCRdb's table is partial and in-frame only. This table has more than 6,500 clones, roughly 69% appearing once. The receptor was isolated from a human donor with basal cell carcinoma. Specimen: tumor tissue, collected after anti-PD-1 treatment. V usage is TRBV7-3 and J usage is TRBJ2-2; D may be TRBD1 (5 bases). This CDR3 is CASSLAPETAPMGELFF. As DNA, the CDR3 is TGTGCCAGCAGCTTGGCTCCCGAGACAGCTCCGATGGGGGAGCTGTTTTTT.